The 30 T cell receptor beta chains listed next were all sequenced from one sample in a study of T cell responses to AZD1222 COVID-19 vaccine. Here immunoSEQ multiplex PCR was the method, and the copy in TCRdb shows in-frame clones only, minus some. This sample carries fewer than 110,000 clones, 91% of them seen once, and the ten largest clones take roughly a fifth. The sequencing here drew on peripheral blood, taken on day 0 of AZD1222 vaccination. The receptors were sampled from an adult in good health.

The CDR3 bases are TGTGCCAGCAGCCAGACGGAAAAACTGTTTTTT. Its protein product is CASSQTEKLFF. The chain uses TRBV14 and TRBJ1-4; unclear D gene. CDR1 is SGHDN and CDR2 is FVKESK in the germline V gene. The CDR3 extends over 11 amino acids. Trimming left V 3 bases short and J 8 bases short, with 4 bases between.

The chain combines TRBV19 with TRBJ1-3, with unresolved D. CDR3 size: 13 residues. CDR1 is LNHDA, CDR2 SQIVND, per germline (reference sequence). The ends were cut back, 6 bases at V and 5 bases at J, with 11 bases in the middle. For the CDR3, the DNA is TGTGCCAGTAGCGCCCTAAGTCGAAACACCATATATTTT. Encoded protein: CASSALSRNTIYF.

The rearrangement uses TRBV19 and TRBJ2-2; D might be TRBD2 (6 bases). Germline lookup yields CDR1 LNHDA and CDR2 SQIVND (reference sequence). V was clipped by 5 bases and J by 5 bases, with 15 bases between them. The CDR3 loop spans 15 amino acids. The CDR3 nucleotides read TGTGCCAGTAGTCTCGGGGAGGCGCGGACCGGGGAGCTGTTTTTT. This codes for CASSLGEARTGELFF.

This clone was recorded once. The J gene is TRBJ1-2, the V gene TRBV4-3, with D maybe TRBD1 (5 bases). CDR1 LGHNA and CDR2 YSLEER come from the germline V gene. V shed 0 bases and J shed 2 bases, with 7 bases lying between them. The CDR3 consists of 14 residues. CDR3 nucleotide sequence: TGCGCCAGCAGCCAAGATACAGGAAACTATGGCTACACCTTC. This translates into CASSQDTGNYGYTF.

The V and J genes are TRBV23-1 and TRBJ1-2; unclear D gene. TRBV23-1 is noted as an ORF with a role that remains uncertain. The CDR3 runs to 16 residues. The V gene lost 1 base and the J gene lost 4 bases, with 16 bases spanning the gap. CDR3 in amino acids: CASSQCQMLRSYGYTF. Written as DNA, the CDR3 is TGCGCCAGCAGTCAATGCCAGATGCTACGGAGCTATGGCTACACCTTC.

The chain recombines TRBV27 with TRBJ1-1; D gene unclear. This CDR3 contains 14 residues. V lost 6 bases, J lost 8 bases, and 19 bases lay in between. Per germline, CDR1 MNHEY and CDR2 SMNVEV (reference sequence). The CDR3 reads CASSDLKFGVEAFF. In nucleotides, the CDR3 is TGTGCCAGCAGCGATCTCAAATTCGGGGTAGAAGCTTTCTTT.

The chain joins TRBV7-2 to TRBJ2-5, with D perhaps being TRBD1 or TRBD2 (5 bases each). CDR3 length equals 14 residues. Germline V gene sequence: CDR1 SGHTA, CDR2 FQGNSA. Trimming shortened V by 5 bases and J by 4 bases, and 14 bases separated the two germline ends. CDR3 sequence: CASSPGTQGETQYF. CDR3 DNA: TGTGCCAGCAGCCCCGGGACCCAAGGAGAGACCCAGTACTTC. Looking up the rest from reference TRBV7-2 and TRBJ2-5 gives the full variable domain: GAGVSQSPSNKVTEKGKDVELRCDPISGHTALYWYRQSLGQGLEFLIYFQGNSAPDKSGLPSDRFSAERTGGSVSTLTIQRTQQEDSAVYLCASSPGTQGETQYFGPGTRLLVL.

The chain is built from TRBV6-2 or TRBV6-3 and TRBJ1-2; D gene unclear. This CDR3 comprises 13 residues. CDR1 MNHEY and CDR2 SVGEGT come from the germline V gene. The ends were cut back, 0 bases at V and 8 bases at J, with 10 bases in the middle. In DNA form, the CDR3 reads TGTGCCAGCAGTTACTCGAAGGCGGGCGGCTACACCTTC. It is translated as CASSYSKAGGYTF.

The V call is TRBV6-2 or TRBV6-3, the J call TRBJ1-5; no reliable D call. Germline loops: CDR1 MNHEY, CDR2 SVGEGT. The CDR3 totals 16 residues. The V gene lost 0 bases and the J gene lost 1 base, with 10 bases spanning the gap. The chain's CDR3 is CASSYSSPGSNQPQHF. DNA of the CDR3: TGTGCCAGCAGTTACTCTTCTCCGGGGAGCAATCAGCCCCAGCATTTT.

This clone was seen more than once but under ten times. The rearrangement joins TRBV5-4 to TRBJ1-4; D not certain. In germline, CDR1 is SGHNT, CDR2 YYREEE (reference sequence). This CDR3 has 16 residues. V was cut by 2 bases and J by 7 bases, with 18 bases left in between. The CDR3 spells CASSFWLGGDSEKLFF. The CDR3 coding sequence is TGTGCCAGCAGCTTTTGGTTAGGTGGGGATTCTGAAAAACTGTTTTTT.

This clone turned up a few times. CDR3 in amino acids: CASSPTGEETQYF. Here the CDR3 DNA reads TGTGCCAGCAGCCCTACGGGGGAAGAGACCCAGTACTTC. The chain has TRBV4-2 and TRBJ2-5, with D maybe TRBD2 (6 bases). V was clipped by 4 bases and J by 3 bases, with 9 bases between them. From germline, CDR1 is LGHNA and CDR2 YNFKEQ. The CDR3 length is 13 residues.

The chain is built from TRBV9 and TRBJ1-5; TRBD1 is a possible D gene (5 bases). The CDR3 loop spans 14 amino acids. Trimming removed 3 bases from V and 1 base from J, with 8 bases in between. Germline CDR1 reads SGDLS; CDR2 reads YYNGEE. CDR3 coding DNA: TGTGCCAGCAGCGGGGGCGCGAGCAATCAGCCCCAGCATTTT. It translates to CASSGGASNQPQHF.

This clone was seen only once. V is TRBV7-2 and J is TRBJ2-2; 11 bases fit TRBD2. CDR3 length equals 15 residues. Unmatched junction bases numbered 9, after V lost 9 bases and J lost 6 bases. Germline CDR1 is SGHTA and CDR2 is FQGNSA. DNA for the CDR3: TGTGCCAGTAAAGAACTAGCGGGGGAAGCCGGGGAGCTGTTTTTT. Translating it yields CASKELAGEAGELFF. Full variable domain (rest looked up from reference TRBV7-2 and TRBJ2-2): GAGVSQSPSNKVTEKGKDVELRCDPISGHTALYWYRQSLGQGLEFLIYFQGNSAPDKSGLPSDRFSAERTGGSVSTLTIQRTQQEDSAVYLCASKELAGEAGELFFGEGSRLTVL.

V is TRBV29-1 and J is TRBJ2-2, with D tentatively TRBD1 or TRBD2 (5 bases each). Germline assignment: CDR1 SQVTM and CDR2 ANQGSEA. Trimming pared 7 bases from V and 7 bases from J, leaving 19 bases between. The CDR3 extends over 14 amino acids. The CDR3 DNA sequence: TGCAGCGCCCGGGATCACGGGGCCAACGGGGAGCTGTTTTTT. Protein sequence: CSARDHGANGELFF.

This clone was detected only once. V gene TRBV7-5 combines with J gene TRBJ1-2; TRBD1 was called by the table and not checked on the DNA. TRBV7-5 counts as a pseudogene. The CDR3 consists of 15 residues. CDR3 in DNA: TGTGCCAGAAGCACCAGACAGGAAGGCGCCTATGGCTACACCTTC. This sequence encodes CARSTRQEGAYGYTF.

V is TRBV3-1 (or the pseudogene TRBV3-2) and J is TRBJ1-5, with D perhaps matching TRBD1 (5 bases). The CDR3 covers 16 residues. Per germline, CDR1 LGHDT and CDR2 YNNKEL (reference sequence). With 1 base removed from V and 2 bases from J, the gap between germline ends came to 12 bases. The CDR3 loop reads CASSQAGGFGNQPQHF. CDR3 bases: TGTGCCAGCAGCCAAGCGGGGGGTTTCGGCAATCAGCCCCAGCATTTT.

This clone occurred a few times. In DNA, the CDR3 is TGTGCCAGTAGCTCGGGACTCTCGGGCTACACCTTC. Protein product: CASSSGLSGYTF. The chain links TRBV19 to TRBJ1-2; D might be TRBD1 (5 bases). The V gene's germline CDR1 is LNHDA and CDR2 SQIVND (reference sequence). V lost 6 bases to trimming and J lost 8 bases, with 13 bases between them. The CDR3 totals 12 residues.

The chain couples TRBV4-3 to TRBJ2-6, with D possibly matching TRBD1 (5 bases). The CDR3 runs to 16 residues. V was trimmed by 1 base and J by 0 bases, leaving 7 bases between them. Per germline, CDR1 LGHNA and CDR2 YSLEER. The CDR3 reads CASSQVQGSGANVLTF. The CDR3 nucleotides read TGCGCCAGCAGCCAAGTTCAGGGCTCTGGGGCCAACGTCCTGACTTTC.

The V gene is TRBV30, the J gene TRBJ2-2; D tentatively fits TRBD1 or TRBD2 (5 bases each). The CDR3 spans 15 residues. V was pared by 3 bases and J by 7 bases, with 18 bases between. Germline values: CDR1 GTSNPN, CDR2 SVGIG (reference sequence). CDR3 residues: CAWSKGPGDGGELFF. The CDR3 nucleotides are TGTGCCTGGAGCAAGGGACCCGGGGACGGCGGGGAGCTGTTTTTT.

The V and J genes are TRBV7-2 and TRBJ2-1; 11 bases are shared with TRBD1. CDR1 and CDR2 from the germline V gene are SGHTA and FQGNSA. Trimming removed 5 bases from V and 4 bases from J; junction bases left unmatched: 4. This CDR3 is 15 amino acids long. The CDR3: CASSKDRGQYNEQFF. The DNA of the CDR3 is TGTGCCAGCAGCAAGGACAGGGGGCAATACAATGAGCAGTTCTTC.

The rearrangement links TRBV19 to TRBJ2-2; 10 positions agree with TRBD2. The CDR3 consists of 15 residues. J was trimmed by 7 bases and V by 5 bases; bases with no gene match: 7. The germline gives CDR1 LNHDA, CDR2 SQIVND (reference sequence). CDR3 sequence reads: CASSYSGGLVGELFF. The CDR3 DNA reads as TGTGCCAGTAGTTATAGCGGGGGGCTGGTCGGGGAGCTGTTTTTT.

CDR3: CAISDPRQVISGNTIYF. CDR3 bases: TGTGCCATCAGTGACCCTCGACAGGTTATCTCTGGAAACACCATATATTTT. This chain links TRBV10-3 with TRBJ1-3; D may be TRBD1 (6 bases). The length of the CDR3 is 17 residues. V was clipped by 3 bases and J by 0 bases, with 15 bases between them. The germline gives CDR1 ENHRY, CDR2 SYGVKD.

The CDR3 region has the DNA TGTGCCAGCAGCTTGGCGGCAGGAGGGGAGACCCAGTACTTC. As protein: CASSLAAGGETQYF. V is TRBV5-4 and J is TRBJ2-5, with a possible D match to TRBD2 (6 bases). The CDR3 covers 14 residues. Trimming removed 0 bases at V and 5 bases at J, with 11 bases between. Germline-derived CDR1 and CDR2 are SGHNT and YYREEE (reference sequence).

The chain is built from TRBV18 and TRBJ1-4; possibly TRBD1 for D (6 bases). Germline values: CDR1 KGHSH, CDR2 LQKENI. V lost 6 bases, J lost 5 bases, and 16 bases lay in between. This CDR3 spans 15 amino acids. The CDR3 loop is CASSPTGLVNEKLFF. The CDR3 coding sequence is TGTGCCAGCTCCCCCACAGGGCTCGTCAATGAAAAACTGTTTTTT.

The chain uses TRBV5-4 and TRBJ2-7; D assignment may be TRBD1 or TRBD2 (7 bases each). Between the trimmed V and J ends, which lost 10 bases and 3 bases, there was a span of 17 bases. This CDR3 has 13 amino acids. Germline V gene sequence: CDR1 SGHNT, CDR2 YYREEE (reference sequence). CDR3 loop: CAYRQGGSYEQYF. The DNA for the CDR3 is TGTGCCTACAGACAGGGAGGGAGCTACGAGCAGTACTTC.

By sample fraction, this clone is medium-sized. This chain links TRBV4-3 with TRBJ2-6; D might be TRBD1 or TRBD2, each matching 5 bases. Germline CDR1 and CDR2: LGHNA and YSLEER. V lost 0 bases and J 2 bases, leaving 8 bases between the germline ends. There are 16 residues in the CDR3. DNA of the CDR3: TGCGCCAGCAGCCAAGATGAGGGGACTGGGGCCAACGTCCTGACTTTC. Translating gives CASSQDEGTGANVLTF.

V is TRBV18 and J is TRBJ2-3, with 9 bases aligning to TRBD1. V shed 4 bases, J shed 5 bases, and the junction held 10 bases outside the gene matches. Germline CDR1 is KGHSH and CDR2 is LQKENI. CDR3 length: 16 residues. CDR3 sequence reads: CASSRPGQGSLDTQYF. The CDR3 DNA is TGTGCCAGCTCACGACCGGGACAGGGTTCGCTAGATACGCAGTATTTT.

Only one count was recorded for this clone. The chain employs TRBV5-1 and TRBJ1-2; TRBD1 is a possible D gene (6 bases). V was trimmed by 0 bases and J by 5 bases, leaving 23 bases between them. Germline assignment: CDR1 SGHRS and CDR2 YFSETQ. The CDR3 covers 18 residues. CDR3 bases: TGCGCCAGCAGCTTGGGGTGGGGAACCGGGACACGGACTTATGGCTACACCTTC. It is translated as CASSLGWGTGTRTYGYTF.

The chain links TRBV7-8 to TRBJ2-5; 8 bases match TRBD2. Per germline, CDR1 SGHVS and CDR2 FQNEAQ. Trimming removed 4 bases from V and 5 bases from J; junction bases left unmatched: 9. This CDR3 has 15 amino acids. The CDR3 sequence: CASSYGGGMFETQYF. The CDR3, as DNA: TGTGCCAGCAGCTATGGCGGGGGGATGTTTGAGACCCAGTACTTC.

Concerning this clone itself: At one of its ends the junction is not consistent with the germline gene, which may arise from a read error. The gene calls are TRBV25-1 and TRBJ2-1; D is undetermined. Germline-derived CDR1 and CDR2 are MGHDK and SYGVNS. There are 11 residues in the CDR3. CDR3: CAASSFNEQFF. The CDR3 DNA reads TGTGCCGCCTCCTCCTTCAATGAGCAGTTCTTC. The complete variable domain, with remaining parts taken from reference TRBV25-1 and TRBJ2-1, reads EADIYQTPRYLVIGTGKKITLECSQTMGHDKMYWYQQDPGMELHLIHYSYGVNSTEKGDLSSESTVSRIRTEHFPLTLESARPSHTSQYLCAASSFNEQFFGPGTRLTVL.